These 2 T cell receptor beta chains originate from one sample sequenced in a study of blood T cell repertoires in COVID-19. The protocol was immunoSEQ multiplex PCR, while the TCRdb copy is restricted to in-frame clones and leaves out a portion. The data contain 250,000 to 300,000 clones, about 90% of them singletons. Sequencing was performed on peripheral blood. These receptors originate from a woman aged 40 to 50 with acute or convalescent COVID-19.

J is TRBJ2-6 and V is TRBV7-4, with D maybe TRBD2 (6 bases). This CDR3 contains 20 residues. V lost 4 bases, J lost 0 bases, and 22 bases lay in between. Germline-derived CDR1 and CDR2 are SGHVT and SQSDAQ. The CDR3: CASSSRPWDLPNSGANVLTF. The DNA of the CDR3 is TGTGCCAGCAGCTCTAGACCTTGGGACTTACCAAACTCTGGGGCCAACGTCCTGACTTTC.

The chain couples TRBV18 to TRBJ1-6; unclear D gene. V was cut by 3 bases and J by 9 bases, with 18 bases left in between. The germline gives CDR1 KGHSH, CDR2 LQKENI. CDR3 size: 16 residues. Written as DNA, the CDR3 is TGTGCCAGCTCACCGGATCAGGATTCTTTAGGTTCACCCCTCCACTTT. It encodes CASSPDQDSLGSPLHF.